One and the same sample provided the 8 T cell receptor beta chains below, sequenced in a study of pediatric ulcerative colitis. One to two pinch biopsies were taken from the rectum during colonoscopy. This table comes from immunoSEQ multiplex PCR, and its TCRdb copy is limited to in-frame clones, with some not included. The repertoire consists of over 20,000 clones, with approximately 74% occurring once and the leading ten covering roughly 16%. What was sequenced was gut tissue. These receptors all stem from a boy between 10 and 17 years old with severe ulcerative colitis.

As DNA, the CDR3 is TGTGCCAGCAGCGGGAAGGCGTGGTTGGGAAATGAGCAGTTCTTC. This codes for CASSGKAWLGNEQFF. The chain employs TRBV14 and TRBJ2-1; no clear D. Between the trimmed V and J ends, which lost 5 bases and 7 bases, there was a span of 18 bases. The CDR3 is 15 residues long. CDR1 is SGHDN, CDR2 FVKESK, per germline.

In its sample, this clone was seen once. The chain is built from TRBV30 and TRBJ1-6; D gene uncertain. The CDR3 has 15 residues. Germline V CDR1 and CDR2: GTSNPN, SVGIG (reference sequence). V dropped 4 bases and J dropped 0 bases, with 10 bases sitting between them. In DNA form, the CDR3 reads TGTGCCTGGAATGCAGTGAACTCCTATAATTCACCCCTCCACTTT. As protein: CAWNAVNSYNSPLHF.

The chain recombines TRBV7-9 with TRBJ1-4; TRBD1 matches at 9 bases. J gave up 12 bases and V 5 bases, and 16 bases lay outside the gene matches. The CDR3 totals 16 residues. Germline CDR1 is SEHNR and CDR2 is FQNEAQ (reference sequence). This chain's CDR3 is CASSPAPGQGRLELFF. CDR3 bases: TGTGCCAGCAGCCCGGCCCCGGGACAGGGCCGTCTCGAACTGTTTTTT.

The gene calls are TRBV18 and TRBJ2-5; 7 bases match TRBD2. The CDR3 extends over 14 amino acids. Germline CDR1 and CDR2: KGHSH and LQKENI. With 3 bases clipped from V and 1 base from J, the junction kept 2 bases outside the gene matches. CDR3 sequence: CASSPGTTQETQYF. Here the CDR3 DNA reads TGTGCCAGCTCACCCGGGACTACCCAAGAGACCCAGTACTTC.

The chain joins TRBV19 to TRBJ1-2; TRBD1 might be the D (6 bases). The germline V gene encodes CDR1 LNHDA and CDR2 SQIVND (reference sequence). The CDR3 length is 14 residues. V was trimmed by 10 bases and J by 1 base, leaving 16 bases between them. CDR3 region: CATTLTGFNYGYTF. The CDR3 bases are TGTGCCACTACTCTGACAGGTTTTAACTATGGCTACACCTTC.

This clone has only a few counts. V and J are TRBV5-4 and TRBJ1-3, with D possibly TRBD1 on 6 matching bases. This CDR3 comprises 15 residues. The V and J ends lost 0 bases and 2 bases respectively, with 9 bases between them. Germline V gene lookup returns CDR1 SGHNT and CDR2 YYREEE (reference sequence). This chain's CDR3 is CASSLAGAPGNTIYF. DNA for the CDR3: TGTGCCAGCAGCTTGGCGGGGGCTCCTGGAAACACCATATATTTT.

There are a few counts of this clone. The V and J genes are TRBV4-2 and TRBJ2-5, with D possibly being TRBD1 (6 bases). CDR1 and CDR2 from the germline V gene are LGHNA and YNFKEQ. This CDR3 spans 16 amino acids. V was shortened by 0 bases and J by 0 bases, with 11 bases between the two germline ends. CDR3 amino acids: CASSQERTANQETQYF. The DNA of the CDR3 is TGTGCCAGCAGCCAAGAAAGGACAGCCAACCAAGAGACCCAGTACTTC.

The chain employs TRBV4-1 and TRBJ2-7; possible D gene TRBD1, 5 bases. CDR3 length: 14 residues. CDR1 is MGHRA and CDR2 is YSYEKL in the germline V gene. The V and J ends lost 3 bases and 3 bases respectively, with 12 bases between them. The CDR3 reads CASSHHPRVYEQYF. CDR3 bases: TGCGCCAGCAGCCACCACCCCAGGGTCTACGAGCAGTACTTC.